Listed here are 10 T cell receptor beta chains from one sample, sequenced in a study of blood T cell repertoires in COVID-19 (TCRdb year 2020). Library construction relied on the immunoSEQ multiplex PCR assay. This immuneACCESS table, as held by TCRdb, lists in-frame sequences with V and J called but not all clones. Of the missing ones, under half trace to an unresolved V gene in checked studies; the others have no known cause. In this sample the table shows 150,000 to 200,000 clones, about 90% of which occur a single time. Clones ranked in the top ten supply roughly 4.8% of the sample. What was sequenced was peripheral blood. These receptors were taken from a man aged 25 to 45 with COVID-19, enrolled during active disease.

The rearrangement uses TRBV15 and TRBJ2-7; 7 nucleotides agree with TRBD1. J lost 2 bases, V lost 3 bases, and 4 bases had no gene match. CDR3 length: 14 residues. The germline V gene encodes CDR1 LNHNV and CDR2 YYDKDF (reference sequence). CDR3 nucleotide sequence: TGTGCCACCAGCAGTAACAGGGGCCCCTACGAGCAGTACTTC. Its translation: CATSSNRGPYEQYF.

The CDR3 region has the DNA TGTGCCAGCGGGCCATACAGGGGGGGCTACACCTTC. It codes for CASGPYRGGYTF. The chain links TRBV7-2 to TRBJ1-2, with 8 bases identical to TRBD1. The germline V gene has CDR1 SGHTA and CDR2 FQGNSA. The CDR3 has 12 amino acids. Germline trimming cut 8 bases from V and 8 bases from J; bases unmatched to any gene: 7.

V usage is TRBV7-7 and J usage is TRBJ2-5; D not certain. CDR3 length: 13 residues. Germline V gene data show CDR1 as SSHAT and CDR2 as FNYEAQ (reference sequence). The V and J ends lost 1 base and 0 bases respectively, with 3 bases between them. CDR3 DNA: TGTGCCAGCAGCTTAGTCTACCAAGAGACCCAGTACTTC. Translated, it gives CASSLVYQETQYF.

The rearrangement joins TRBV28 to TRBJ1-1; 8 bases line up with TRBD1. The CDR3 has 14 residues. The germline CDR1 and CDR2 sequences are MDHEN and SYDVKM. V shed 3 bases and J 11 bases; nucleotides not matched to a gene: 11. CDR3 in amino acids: CASSLSGQVKGAFF. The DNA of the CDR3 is TGTGCCAGCAGTTTGTCGGGACAGGTCAAAGGCGCTTTCTTT. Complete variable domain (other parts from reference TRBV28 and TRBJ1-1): DVKVTQSSRYLVKRTGEKVFLECVQDMDHENMFWYRQDPGLGLRLIYFSYDVKMKEKGDIPEGYSVSREKKERFSLILESASTNQTSMYLCASSLSGQVKGAFFGQGTRLTVV.

CDR3 in amino acids: CASSQDQIYSMREQFF. The CDR3 bases are TGTGCCAGCAGCCAAGATCAAATTTACAGCATGCGTGAGCAGTTCTTC. The rearrangement uses TRBV4-2 and TRBJ2-1; D gene unclear. The CDR3 spans 16 residues. Between the trimmed V and J ends, which lost 0 bases and 9 bases, there was a span of 18 bases. Germline V gene data show CDR1 as LGHNA and CDR2 as YNFKEQ.

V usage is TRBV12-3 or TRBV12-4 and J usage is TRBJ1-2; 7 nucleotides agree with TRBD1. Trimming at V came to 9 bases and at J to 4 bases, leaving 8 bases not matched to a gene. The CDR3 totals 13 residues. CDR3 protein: CASSTGTAYGYTF. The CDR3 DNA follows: TGTGCCAGTTCGACTGGGACAGCCTATGGCTACACCTTC.

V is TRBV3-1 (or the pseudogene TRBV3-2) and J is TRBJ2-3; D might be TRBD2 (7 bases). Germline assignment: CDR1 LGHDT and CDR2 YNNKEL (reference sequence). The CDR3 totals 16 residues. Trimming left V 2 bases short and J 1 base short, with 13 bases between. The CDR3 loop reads CASSQRRGPGTDTQYF. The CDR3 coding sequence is TGTGCCAGCAGCCAAAGGCGGGGGCCCGGCACAGATACGCAGTATTTT.

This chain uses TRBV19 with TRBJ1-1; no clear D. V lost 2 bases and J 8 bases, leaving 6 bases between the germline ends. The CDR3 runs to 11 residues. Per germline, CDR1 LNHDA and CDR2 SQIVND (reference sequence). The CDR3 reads CASSISEEAFF. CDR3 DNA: TGTGCCAGTAGTATATCGGAGGAAGCTTTCTTT.

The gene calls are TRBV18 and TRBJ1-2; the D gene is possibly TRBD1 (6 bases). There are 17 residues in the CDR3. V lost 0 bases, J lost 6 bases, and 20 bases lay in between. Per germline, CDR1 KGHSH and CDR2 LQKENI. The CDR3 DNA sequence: TGTGCCAGCTCACCACCCACGGGAGGGGGAGGACGGAATGGCTACACCTTC. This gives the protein CASSPPTGGGGRNGYTF.

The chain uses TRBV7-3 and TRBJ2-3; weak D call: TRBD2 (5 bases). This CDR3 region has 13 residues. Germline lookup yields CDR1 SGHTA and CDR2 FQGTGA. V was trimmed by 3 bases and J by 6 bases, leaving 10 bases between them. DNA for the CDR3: TGTGCCAGCAGCTTGGGAGCTTCGGATACGCAGTATTTT. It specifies CASSLGASDTQYF.